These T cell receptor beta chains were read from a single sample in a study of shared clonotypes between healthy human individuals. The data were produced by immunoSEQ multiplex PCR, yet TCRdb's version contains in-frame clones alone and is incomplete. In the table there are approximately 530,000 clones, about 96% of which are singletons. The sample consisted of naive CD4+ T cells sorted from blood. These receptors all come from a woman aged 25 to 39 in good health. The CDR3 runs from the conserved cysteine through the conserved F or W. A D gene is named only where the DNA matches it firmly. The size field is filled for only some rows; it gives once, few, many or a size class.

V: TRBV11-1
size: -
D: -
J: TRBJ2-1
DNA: TGTGCCAGCAGCTCGATGTACAATGAGCAGTTCTTC
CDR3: CASSSMYNEQFF

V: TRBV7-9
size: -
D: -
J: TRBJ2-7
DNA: TGTGCCAGCAGCTGGGCAGGGTTAAACGAGCAGTACTTC
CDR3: CASSWAGLNEQYF

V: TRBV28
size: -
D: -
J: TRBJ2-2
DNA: TGTGCCAGCAAAAAACCACTAGCTAACACCGGGGAGCTGTTTTTT
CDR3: CASKKPLANTGELFF

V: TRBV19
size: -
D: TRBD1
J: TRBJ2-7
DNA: TGTGCCAGTAGGGGACAGGGCTTGAGGGAGCAGTACTTC
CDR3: CASRGQGLREQYF

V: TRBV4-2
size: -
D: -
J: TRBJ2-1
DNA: TGTGCCAGCAGCCCTTCGGACCGCGGCAATTACGGGCAGTTCTTC
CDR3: CASSPSDRGNYGQFF

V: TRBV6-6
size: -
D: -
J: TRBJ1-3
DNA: TGTGCCAGCAGTTACTCGAAGCGGGACCCCGGAAACACCATATATTTT
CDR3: CASSYSKRDPGNTIYF

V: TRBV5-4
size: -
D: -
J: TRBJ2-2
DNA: TGTGCCAGCAGCCGGGAGTCGGGCACCGGGGAGCTGTTTTTT
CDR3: CASSRESGTGELFF

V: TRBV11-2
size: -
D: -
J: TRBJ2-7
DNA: TGTGCCAGCAGTTCTTTCGCGTACTCTCGGGACGAGCAGTACTTC
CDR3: CASSSFAYSRDEQYF

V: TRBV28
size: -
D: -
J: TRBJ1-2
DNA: TGTGCCAGCGCGCAAAAAGGACAGCCGCATCATGGCTACACCTTC
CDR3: CASAQKGQPHHGYTF

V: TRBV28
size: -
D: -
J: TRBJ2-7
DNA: TGTGCCAGCAGTTCTGCGACAGTAGGGTACGAGCAGTACTTC
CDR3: CASSSATVGYEQYF

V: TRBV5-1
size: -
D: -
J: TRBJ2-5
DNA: TGCGCCAGCAGCTTCTCGACTGACACACAAGAGACCCAGTACTTC
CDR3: CASSFSTDTQETQYF

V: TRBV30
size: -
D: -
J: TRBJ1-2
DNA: TGTGCCTGGAGTGTACCCAGGTCCATGGCCCCAAATGGCTACACCTTC
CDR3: CAWSVPRSMAPNGYTF

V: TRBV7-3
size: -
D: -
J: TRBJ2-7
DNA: TGTGCCAGCAGCTTAGGGAAGAGCTCCTACGAGCAGTACTTC
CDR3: CASSLGKSSYEQYF

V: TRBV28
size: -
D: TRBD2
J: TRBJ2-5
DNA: TGTGCCAGCAGTACGACTAGCGGGAGCCGAAGTCGGACCCAGTACTTC
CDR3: CASSTTSGSRSRTQYF

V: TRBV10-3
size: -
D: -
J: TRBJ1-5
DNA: TGTGCCATCAGTGAGGACTCCACGCCCCAGCATTTT
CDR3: CAISEDSTPQHF

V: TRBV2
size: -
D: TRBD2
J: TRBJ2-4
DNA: TGTGCCAGCAGACCCGGGACTAGCGGGTTAGCCAAAAACATTCAGTACTTC
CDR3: CASRPGTSGLAKNIQYF

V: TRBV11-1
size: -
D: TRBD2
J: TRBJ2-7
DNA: TGTGCCAGCAGCTCGCCAGCTAGCGGGTCCTACGAGCAGTACTTC
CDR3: CASSSPASGSYEQYF

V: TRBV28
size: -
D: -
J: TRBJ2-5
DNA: TGTGCCAGCAGCCTAAAGGCGGAGACCCAGTACTTC
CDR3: CASSLKAETQYF

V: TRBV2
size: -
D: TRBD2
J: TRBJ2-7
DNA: TGTGCCAGCAGGCCTAGCGGTTCCTACGAGCAGTACTTC
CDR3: CASRPSGSYEQYF

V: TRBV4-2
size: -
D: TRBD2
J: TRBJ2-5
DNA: TGTGCCAGCAGAGGGACTAGCGGACAAGAGACCCAGTACTTC
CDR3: CASRGTSGQETQYF

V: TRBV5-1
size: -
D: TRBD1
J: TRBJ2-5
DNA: TGCGCCAGCAGCTTGGAGGGGGCAGAAGAGACCCAGTACTTC
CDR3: CASSLEGAEETQYF

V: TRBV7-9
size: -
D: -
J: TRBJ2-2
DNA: TGTGCCAGCAGCTTAGGGTCAGGGTCGAACACCGGGGAGCTGTTTTTT
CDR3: CASSLGSGSNTGELFF

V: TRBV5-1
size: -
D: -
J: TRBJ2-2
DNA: TGCGCCAGCAGCTTGGTCGGGACTGGGTCGCCGGCGGAGCTGTTTTTT
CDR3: CASSLVGTGSPAELFF

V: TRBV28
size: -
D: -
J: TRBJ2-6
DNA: TGTGCCAGCAAATCCCACGGGACCCACCTCACTAGGTCTGGGGCCAACGTCCTGACTTTC
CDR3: CASKSHGTHLTRSGANVLTF

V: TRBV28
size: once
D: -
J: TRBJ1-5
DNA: TGTGCCAGCACAAGACTTAGGGGTAGGAATCAGCCCCAGCATTTT
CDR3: CASTRLRGRNQPQHF